This TCR beta chain was obtained from a study of T cell responses to AZD1222 COVID-19 vaccine. Comments on this clone: The antigen is not known.

Whole-study results and caveats: It was only after the peak T cell response that any repertoires were sampled. Clonal diversity may have been underestimated in mostly white British donors.

TCRdb keeps only in-frame clones here, not all; method: immunoSEQ multiplex PCR. In the table there are 95,000 to 150,000 clones, 80% to 90% of which are singletons. This CDR3 contains 16 residues. The germline V gene encodes CDR1 SGHRS and CDR2 YFSETQ. The J segment lost 0 bases and the V segment lost 4 bases, leaving 3 bases of the junction unmatched. V gene TRBV5-1 combines with J gene TRBJ2-1, with TRBD2 matching 11 bases. The sequences come from peripheral blood, collected on day 0 of AZD1222 vaccination. The sequence came from an adult in good health. CDR3 nucleotides: TGCGCCAGCAGCACGACTAGCGGGAACTCCTACAATGAGCAGTTCTTC. Residues: CASSTTSGNSYNEQFF.